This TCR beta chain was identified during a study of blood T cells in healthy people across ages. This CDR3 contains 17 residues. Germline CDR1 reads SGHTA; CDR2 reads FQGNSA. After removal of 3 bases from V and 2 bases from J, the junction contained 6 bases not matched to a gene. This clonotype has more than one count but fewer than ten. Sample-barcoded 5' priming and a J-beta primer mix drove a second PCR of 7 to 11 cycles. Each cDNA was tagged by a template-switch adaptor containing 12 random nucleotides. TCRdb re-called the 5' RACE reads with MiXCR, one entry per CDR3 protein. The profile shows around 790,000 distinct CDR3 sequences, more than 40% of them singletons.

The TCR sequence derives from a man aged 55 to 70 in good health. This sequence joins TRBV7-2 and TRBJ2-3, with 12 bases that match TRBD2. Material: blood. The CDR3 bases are TGTGCCAGCAGCTTCCGACTAGCGGGGGCCCTCACAGATACGCAGTATTTT. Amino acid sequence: CASSFRLAGALTDTQYF.